These T cell receptor beta chains were read from a single sample in a study of graft-versus-host responses after intestinal transplantation. Measured with immunoSEQ multiplex PCR; TCRdb has only the in-frame clones, and not every one. The sample contains over 15,000 clones, 90% of which appear only once. Sample: PBMCs, taken roughly 390 days after transplant. The receptors were sampled from a human patient who received an intestinal transplant, so some T cells may come from the graft donor. Both conserved end residues are part of each CDR3. The D gene is left open where the match is weak. A row's size may be missing; if present it is once, few, many or a size class.

V gene	D gene	J gene	clone size	CDR3 DNA	CDR3 protein
TRBV6-4	.	TRBJ2-2	.	TGTGCCAGCAGTGATACGGTCACCGGGGAGCTGTTTTTT	CASSDTVTGELFF
TRBV27	.	TRBJ1-6	.	TGTGCCAGCAGTCCATTAGGGGTGGCCAGCTCCTATAATTCACCCCTCCACTTT	CASSPLGVASSYNSPLHF
TRBV7-3	.	TRBJ2-5	.	TGTGCCAGCAGCCCACCCTCGGACAGTATCCAAGAGACCCAGTACTTC	CASSPPSDSIQETQYF
TRBV11-2	.	TRBJ2-7	.	TGTGCCAGCAGCCGACCCGGACAGACCTACGAGCAGTACTTC	CASSRPGQTYEQYF
TRBV6-6	.	TRBJ2-7	.	TGTGCCAGCAGTTACTCGGAGGGTCGGTACGAGCAGTACTTC	CASSYSEGRYEQYF
TRBV2	TRBD1	TRBJ2-3	.	TGTGCCAGCAGCATCACAGGGGCAGATACGCAGTATTTT	CASSITGADTQYF
TRBV6-1	TRBD1	TRBJ1-2	.	TGTGCCAGCAGTCCCGGGACAGGGACTAACTATGGCTACACCTTC	CASSPGTGTNYGYTF
TRBV6-1	TRBD1	TRBJ1-2	.	TGTGCCAGCAGTGAAGGACGGGGCAGGGGGGTCTATGGCTACACCTTC	CASSEGRGRGVYGYTF
TRBV5-4	TRBD2	TRBJ2-5	.	TGTGCCAGCAGCCTTGGACTAGCGGGAGGCCAAGAGACCCAGTACTTC	CASSLGLAGGQETQYF
TRBV2	TRBD2	TRBJ2-7	few	TGTGCCAGCAGTGTAGGGGGGCGGGAGGAGGGTCCCTACGAGCAGTACTTC	CASSVGGREEGPYEQYF
TRBV7-6	TRBD1	TRBJ2-1	once	TGTGCCAGCAGCTTAACCGAGACAGGGACATACAATGAGCAGTTCTTC	CASSLTETGTYNEQFF
TRBV28	TRBD1	TRBJ1-5	.	TGTGCCAGCAGTACGCCTGGGACAGGGGGATATCAGCCCCAGCATTTT	CASSTPGTGGYQPQHF
TRBV7-2	.	TRBJ2-7	.	TGTGCCAGCAGCCAAAGGACAGCTACCACCTACGAGCAGTACTTC	CASSQRTATTYEQYF